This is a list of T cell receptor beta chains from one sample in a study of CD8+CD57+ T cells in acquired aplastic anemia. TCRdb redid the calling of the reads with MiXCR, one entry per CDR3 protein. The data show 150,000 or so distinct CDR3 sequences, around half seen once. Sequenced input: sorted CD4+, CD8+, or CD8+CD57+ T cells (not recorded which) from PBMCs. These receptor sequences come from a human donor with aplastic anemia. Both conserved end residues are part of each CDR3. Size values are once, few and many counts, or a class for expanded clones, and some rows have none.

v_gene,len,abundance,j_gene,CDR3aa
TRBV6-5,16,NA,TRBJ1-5,CASSYGSPDSNQPQHF
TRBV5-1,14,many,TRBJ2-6,CASGISSGANVLTF
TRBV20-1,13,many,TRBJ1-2,CSARDQGGPGYTF
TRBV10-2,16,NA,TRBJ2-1,CATQGGGLAGQIEQFF
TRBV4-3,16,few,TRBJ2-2,CASSPSPGTDTGELFF
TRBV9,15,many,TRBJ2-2,CASSPGLAGAGELFF
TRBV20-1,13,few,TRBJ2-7,CSAGRQGLHEQYF
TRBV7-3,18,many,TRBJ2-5,CASSLYGQGTGGEETQYF
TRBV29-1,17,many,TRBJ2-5,CSVEDYLLRQTQGTQYF
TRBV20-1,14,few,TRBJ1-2,CSAIDGESNYGYTF
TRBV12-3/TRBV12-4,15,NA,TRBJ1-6,CASSLGQGGNSPLHF
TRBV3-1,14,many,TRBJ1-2,CASSQGIAVVGYTF
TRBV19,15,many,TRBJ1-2,CASSGARQGVGGYTF
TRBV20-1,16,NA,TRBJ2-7,CSARDGGTGGSYEQYF
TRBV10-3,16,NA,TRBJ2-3,CAISERTSGYTDTQYF
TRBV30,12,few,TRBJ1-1,CAWTVPGGEAFF
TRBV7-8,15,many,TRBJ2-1,CASSLAPSTYNEQFF
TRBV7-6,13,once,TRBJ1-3,CASSLLEGNTIYF
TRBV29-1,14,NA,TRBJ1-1,CSAPSGTANTEAFF
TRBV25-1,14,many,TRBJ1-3,CASSEYSSGNTIYF
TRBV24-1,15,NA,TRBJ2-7,CATSDVRDNRGEQYF
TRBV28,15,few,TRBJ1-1,CASSIMLGINTEAFF
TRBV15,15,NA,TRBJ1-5,CATSRPRGGGQPQHF
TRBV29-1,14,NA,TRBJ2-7,CSGGDRVDPYEQYF
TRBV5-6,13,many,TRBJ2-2,CASSSDNTGELFF
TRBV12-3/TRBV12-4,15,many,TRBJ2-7,CASSFPGEGSYEQYF
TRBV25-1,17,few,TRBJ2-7,CASSRAGLAGVLDEQYF
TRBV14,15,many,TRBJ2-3,CASSQLRALGDTQYF
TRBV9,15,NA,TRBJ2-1,CASSEGLAGATRQFF
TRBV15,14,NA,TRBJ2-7,CATSRAGGPYEQYF
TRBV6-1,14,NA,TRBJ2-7,CASSFPGQEYEQYF
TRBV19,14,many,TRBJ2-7,CASSIGMGVGEQYF
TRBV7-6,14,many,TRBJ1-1,CASSLGQGETEAFF
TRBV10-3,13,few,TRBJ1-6,CAISEWGNSPLHF
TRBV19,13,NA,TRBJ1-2,CASSMYGPYGYTF
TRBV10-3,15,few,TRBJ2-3,CAISEVGAGPDTQYF
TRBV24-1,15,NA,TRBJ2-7,CATSAASGNSYEQYF
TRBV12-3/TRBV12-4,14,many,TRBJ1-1,CASTINGPSPEAFF
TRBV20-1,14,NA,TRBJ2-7,CSAREGGAFYEQYF
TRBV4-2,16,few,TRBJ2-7,CASSRGTGGLSYEQYF
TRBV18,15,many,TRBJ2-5,CASSPPREWEETQYF
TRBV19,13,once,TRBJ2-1,CASSYTGLNEQFF
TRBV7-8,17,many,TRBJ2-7,CASSSLWGQGFSYEQYF
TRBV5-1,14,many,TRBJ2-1,CASSSVSSYNEQFF